Below, 27 T cell receptor beta chains from the same sample are listed, as sequenced in a study of cytomegalovirus exposure and HLA in healthy donors (dated by TCRdb to the late 2010s). The method behind the library was the immunoSEQ multiplex PCR assay. For the multiplex PCR, a mixture combining 60 forward primers for TCR Vbeta segments and 13 reverse primers for TCR Jbeta segments was used. TCRdb's version of the immuneACCESS table is confined to in-frame rearrangements and falls short of the full clone set. An unresolved V gene accounts for under half of the shortfall where checked; the remainder is of unknown origin. The sample profile shows 75,000 to 90,000 clones; 85% of them were found once. 7% to 8.5% of the sample is held by the ten biggest clonotypes. Sequencing was done on a sample of PBMCs. These receptors came from a man between 40 and 49 years old in good health and CMV-seropositive.

V and J are TRBV10-2 and TRBJ1-1; a possible D gene is TRBD1 (5 bases). V was shortened by 7 bases and J by 1 base, with 7 bases between the two germline ends. Germline values: CDR1 WSHSY, CDR2 SAAADI. The CDR3 loop spans 12 amino acids. The CDR3, as DNA: TGCGCCAGCAATGGACAGAACACTGAAGCTTTCTTT. Protein sequence: CASNGQNTEAFF.

V gene TRBV20-1 combines with J gene TRBJ2-3, with D unclear. Per germline, CDR1 DFQATT and CDR2 SNEGSKA (reference sequence). V was pared by 1 base and J by 10 bases, with 6 bases between. The length of the CDR3 is 10 residues. The CDR3 here is CSARVVAQYF. In DNA, the CDR3 is TGCAGTGCTAGAGTTGTAGCGCAGTATTTT.

The chain uses TRBV7-2 and TRBJ1-3; no clear D. The CDR3 sequence is 15 residues long. V lost 5 bases and J 0 bases, leaving 11 bases between the germline ends. From germline, CDR1 is SGHTA and CDR2 FQGNSA. CDR3 region: CASSHGLISGNTIYF. The CDR3 DNA sequence: TGTGCCAGCAGCCACGGACTGATCTCTGGAAACACCATATATTTT.

The gene calls are TRBV27 and TRBJ2-7, with a tentative D call TRBD2 (6 bases). Per germline, CDR1 MNHEY and CDR2 SMNVEV (reference sequence). Trimming cost V 5 bases and J 6 bases, with 23 bases left between them. The CDR3 totals 16 residues. CDR3 region: CASSAGFLSAGGEQYF. CDR3 nucleotide sequence: TGTGCCAGCAGTGCGGGGTTCCTTAGCGCCGGCGGCGAGCAGTACTTC.

This chain links TRBV27 with TRBJ2-7; 8 bases map to TRBD2. The CDR3 totals 16 residues. Germline assignment: CDR1 MNHEY and CDR2 SMNVEV (reference sequence). V trimming: 5 bases; J trimming: 2 bases; junction bases outside the gene matches: 11. CDR3 in amino acids: CASSPNPGGLAYEQYF. The CDR3 DNA sequence: TGTGCCAGCAGTCCCAATCCGGGAGGGTTAGCCTACGAGCAGTACTTC.

V usage is TRBV10-3 and J usage is TRBJ1-5, with D maybe TRBD1 (6 bases). CDR1 ENHRY and CDR2 SYGVKD come from the germline V gene. The ends were cut back, 1 base at V and 4 bases at J, with 8 bases in the middle. The CDR3 has 14 residues. CDR3 sequence: CAISEWQGNQPQHF. CDR3 nucleotide sequence: TGTGCCATCAGTGAGTGGCAGGGGAATCAGCCCCAGCATTTT.

V is TRBV18 and J is TRBJ2-7, with TRBD2 as a possible D gene (5 bases). The CDR3 consists of 15 residues. Deletions cut 6 bases from V and 3 bases from J, with 18 bases between. The germline CDR1 and CDR2 sequences are KGHSH and LQKENI. CDR3 sequence (DNA): TGTGCCAGCTCTCTTAATGAGGGATCTGGCTACGAGCAGTACTTC. Its translation is CASSLNEGSGYEQYF.

This rearrangement joins TRBV9 to TRBJ1-1; a possible D gene is TRBD1 (6 bases). This CDR3 region has 14 residues. V gave up 4 bases and J gave up 1 base, with 11 bases separating them. The germline CDR1 and CDR2 sequences are SGDLS and YYNGEE. The chain's CDR3 is CASSPRGANTEAFF. The CDR3 DNA reads as TGTGCCAGCAGCCCCCGGGGGGCGAACACTGAAGCTTTCTTT.

This CDR3 is CASSLDNRYEQYF. The CDR3 DNA reads TGTGCCAGCAGCTTAGATAATCGTTACGAGCAGTACTTC. The V and J genes are TRBV7-2 and TRBJ2-7, with D unclear. This CDR3 spans 13 amino acids. V lost 1 base, J lost 4 bases, and 8 bases lay in between. CDR1 and CDR2 from the germline V gene are SGHTA and FQGNSA. Combining the CDR3 with reference TRBV7-2 and TRBJ2-7 gives the whole variable domain GAGVSQSPSNKVTEKGKDVELRCDPISGHTALYWYRQSLGQGLEFLIYFQGNSAPDKSGLPSDRFSAERTGGSVSTLTIQRTQQEDSAVYLCASSLDNRYEQYFGPGTRLTVT.

This clone was detected a few times. The chain combines TRBV5-4 with TRBJ2-3, with TRBD2 matching 15 bases. CDR1 SGHNT and CDR2 YYREEE come from the germline V gene (reference sequence). CDR3 size: 17 residues. V was pared by 0 bases and J by 6 bases, with 5 bases of the junction left unmatched. The CDR3, as DNA: TGTGCCAGCAGCTTGGGGACTAGCGGGGGGGCATGGGATACGCAGTATTTT. Protein sequence: CASSLGTSGGAWDTQYF. Filled out from reference TRBV5-4 and TRBJ2-3, the complete variable domain reads ETGVTQSPTHLIKTRGQQVTLRCSSQSGHNTVSWYQQALGQGPQFIFQYYREEENGRGNFPPRFSGLQFPNYSSELNVNALELDDSALYLCASSLGTSGGAWDTQYFGPGTRLTVL.

The gene calls are TRBV18 and TRBJ1-1; TRBD1 aligns across 7 bases. The V segment lost 3 bases and the J segment 5 bases; nucleotides outside the gene matches: 6. Germline V gene lookup returns CDR1 KGHSH and CDR2 LQKENI. The CDR3 runs to 14 residues. In DNA, the CDR3 is TGTGCCAGCTCACCCGATTCAGGGGGTACTGAAGCTTTCTTT. Translating it yields CASSPDSGGTEAFF.

This clone appeared a few times. The chain has TRBV25-1 and TRBJ1-5; D possibly corresponds to TRBD1 (5 bases). This CDR3 region has 14 residues. With 6 bases removed from V and 3 bases from J, the gap between germline ends came to 12 bases. From germline, CDR1 is MGHDK and CDR2 SYGVNS. The CDR3 protein is CASRGDSSNQPQHF. CDR3 DNA sequence: TGTGCCAGCAGAGGTGACAGTTCCAATCAGCCCCAGCATTTT.

This chain links TRBV11-3 with TRBJ2-7, with 8 nucleotides matching TRBD2. The CDR3 consists of 15 residues. Germline assignment: CDR1 SGHNT and CDR2 YENEEA. J gave up 0 bases and V 4 bases, and 5 bases lay outside the gene matches. CDR3 loop: CASSSRGGPSYEQYF. CDR3 bases: TGTGCCAGCAGCTCCCGCGGGGGGCCCTCCTACGAGCAGTACTTC.

This clone was seen only once. The chain carries TRBV9 and TRBJ1-6; the match to TRBD1 covers 7 bases. V lost 4 bases to trimming and J lost 10 bases; unmatched junction nucleotides: 5. The CDR3 extends over 13 amino acids. Germline CDR1 reads SGDLS; CDR2 reads YYNGEE. The CDR3 DNA is TGTGCCAGCAGCCGGGACAGTAGATCACCCCTCCACTTT. It translates to CASSRDSRSPLHF.

The chain has TRBV19 and TRBJ2-1; 7 bases match TRBD1. V shed 8 bases and J 3 bases; nucleotides not matched to a gene: 1. The CDR3 runs 12 residues. Germline lookup yields CDR1 LNHDA and CDR2 SQIVND (reference sequence). CDR3 DNA sequence: TGTGCCAGTGGGGACAGCTACAATGAGCAGTTCTTC. Translated: CASGDSYNEQFF. The full variable domain, completed using reference TRBV19 and TRBJ2-1, is DGGITQSPKYLFRKEGQNVTLSCEQNLNHDAMYWYRQDPGQGLRLIYYSQIVNDFQKGDIAEGYSVSREKKESFPLTVTSAQKNPTAFYLCASGDSYNEQFFGPGTRLTVL.

The chain recombines TRBV9 with TRBJ1-2; 10 nucleotides line up with TRBD1. This CDR3 is built from 16 residues. The germline CDR1 and CDR2 sequences are SGDLS and YYNGEE. The V gene end was trimmed by 0 bases and the J gene end by 0 bases; junction bases not matched to a gene: 2. The CDR3 sequence is CASSVGDRGPNYGYTF. Written as DNA, the CDR3 is TGTGCCAGCAGCGTAGGGGACAGGGGACCTAACTATGGCTACACCTTC.

This clone was seen a single time. V usage is TRBV19 and J usage is TRBJ1-2; the D is unclear. Germline V gives CDR1 LNHDA, CDR2 SQIVND (reference sequence). There are 14 residues in the CDR3. Trimming shortened V by 5 bases and J by 2 bases, and 12 bases separated the two germline ends. The CDR3 reads CASSPRGINYGYTF. The CDR3 DNA sequence: TGTGCCAGTAGTCCAAGAGGGATAAACTATGGCTACACCTTC.

This sequence joins TRBV7-9 and TRBJ1-2; 11 nucleotides line up with TRBD1. The CDR3 runs to 14 residues. Unmatched junction bases numbered 7, after V lost 5 bases and J lost 8 bases. CDR1 SEHNR and CDR2 FQNEAQ come from the germline V gene (reference sequence). The CDR3 region has the DNA TGTGCCAGCAGCCCATCTGGGACAGGGGGGGGCTACACCTTC. As protein: CASSPSGTGGGYTF.

This clone was found a few times. V is TRBV7-8 and J is TRBJ1-3, with 11 bases that match TRBD1. Germline assignment: CDR1 SGHVS and CDR2 FQNEAQ. Trimming at V came to 2 bases and at J to 0 bases, leaving 9 bases not matched to a gene. The CDR3 has 19 amino acids. CDR3: CASSLRGTGGLGSGNTIYF. The CDR3 bases are TGTGCCAGCAGCTTACGGGGGACAGGGGGATTGGGCTCTGGAAACACCATATATTTT.

A remark on this clone: Since the CDR3 does not end with the conserved phenylalanine or tryptophan, this likely comes from a read error. This chain connects TRBV18 to TRBJ1-2, with D unresolved. CDR3 size: 13 residues. Germline loops: CDR1 KGHSH, CDR2 LQKENI. V was clipped by 1 base and J by 3 bases, with 6 bases between them. The CDR3 bases are TGTGCCAGCTCACCACAGCTCGACTATGGCTACACCCTC. Protein: CASSPQLDYGYTL.

The chain links TRBV6-5 to TRBJ1-2; no reliable D call. V was pared by 5 bases and J by 1 base, with 14 bases between. Germline CDR1 MNHEY, CDR2 SVGAGI. The CDR3 contains 15 residues. The CDR3 region has the DNA TGTGCCAGCAGTCCAGAGGGAGGACGTAACTATGGCTACACCTTC. This codes for CASSPEGGRNYGYTF.

This sequence joins TRBV30 and TRBJ1-3; D is possibly TRBD1 (5 bases). With 1 base removed from V and 0 bases from J, the gap between germline ends came to 10 bases. The germline V gene has CDR1 GTSNPN and CDR2 SVGIG (reference sequence). The CDR3 consists of 15 residues. CDR3 nucleotide sequence: TGTGCCTGGAGTGAGTACGGACACTCTGGAAACACCATATATTTT. Translation gives CAWSEYGHSGNTIYF.

This rearrangement joins TRBV6-5 to TRBJ1-1, with 8 positions matching TRBD1. Germline V gene data show CDR1 as MNHEY and CDR2 as SVGAGI. This CDR3 region has 12 residues. J lost 8 bases, V lost 6 bases, and 5 bases had no gene match. The CDR3 DNA reads TGTGCCAGCAGATGGGGGACAGGCGAAGCTTTCTTT. This encodes CASRWGTGEAFF.

The rearrangement uses TRBV11-2 and TRBJ2-1, with 8 bases lining up with TRBD1. Germline V gene sequence: CDR1 SGHAT, CDR2 FQNNGV. The CDR3 sequence is 15 residues long. J lost 5 bases, V lost 5 bases, and 8 bases had no gene match. Here the CDR3 reads CASSLRQGLNNEQFF. The CDR3 DNA is TGTGCCAGCAGCCTAAGACAGGGGTTGAACAATGAGCAGTTCTTC.

The rearrangement uses TRBV4-2 and TRBJ2-5; 12 nucleotides match TRBD2. V gave up 4 bases and J gave up 2 bases; unmatched junction bases: 5. This CDR3 spans 16 amino acids. Germline assignment: CDR1 LGHNA and CDR2 YNFKEQ. The CDR3 is CASSRGLAGMQETQYF. The CDR3, as DNA: TGTGCCAGCAGCCGAGGACTAGCGGGGATGCAAGAGACCCAGTACTTC.

In this sample, this clone turned up once. The chain carries TRBV6-5 and TRBJ2-7; perhaps TRBD2 as D (5 bases). This CDR3 contains 13 residues. Trimming shortened V by 5 bases and J by 6 bases, and 14 bases separated the two germline ends. Germline CDR1 is MNHEY and CDR2 is SVGAGI. CDR3 protein: CASSNPLEGEQYF. The CDR3 DNA reads TGTGCCAGCAGTAATCCCCTTGAGGGCGAGCAGTACTTC.

This rearrangement joins TRBV18 to TRBJ2-1; the D gene is possibly TRBD1 (5 bases). This CDR3 is 13 amino acids long. Between the trimmed V and J ends, which lost 2 bases and 5 bases, there was a span of 7 bases. Germline V gives CDR1 KGHSH, CDR2 LQKENI. Here the CDR3 reads CASSPDSHNEQFF. The CDR3 nucleotides read TGTGCCAGCTCACCAGACAGCCACAATGAGCAGTTCTTC. Together with reference TRBV18 and TRBJ2-1, the CDR3 gives the full variable domain: NAGVMQNPRHLVRRRGQEARLRCSPMKGHSHVYWYRQLPEEGLKFMVYLQKENIIDESGMPKERFSAEFPKEGPSILRIQQVVRGDSAAYFCASSPDSHNEQFFGPGTRLTVL.